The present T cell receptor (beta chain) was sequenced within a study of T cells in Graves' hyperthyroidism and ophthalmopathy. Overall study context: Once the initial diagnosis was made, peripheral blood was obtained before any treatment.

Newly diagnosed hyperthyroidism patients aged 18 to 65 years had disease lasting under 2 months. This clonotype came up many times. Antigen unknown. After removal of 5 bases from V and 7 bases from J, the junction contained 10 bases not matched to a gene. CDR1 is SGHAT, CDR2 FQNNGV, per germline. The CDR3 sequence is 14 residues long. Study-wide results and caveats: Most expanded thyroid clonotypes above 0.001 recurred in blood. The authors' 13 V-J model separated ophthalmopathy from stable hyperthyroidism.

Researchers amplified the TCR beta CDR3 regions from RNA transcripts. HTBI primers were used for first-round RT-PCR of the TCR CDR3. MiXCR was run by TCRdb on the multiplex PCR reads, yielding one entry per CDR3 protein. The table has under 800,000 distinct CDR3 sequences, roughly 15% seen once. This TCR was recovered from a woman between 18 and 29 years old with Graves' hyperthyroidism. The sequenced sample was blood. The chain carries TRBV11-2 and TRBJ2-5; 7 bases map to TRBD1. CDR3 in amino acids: CASSHRQGLGTQYF. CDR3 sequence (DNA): TGTGCCAGCAGCCATCGACAGGGCCTTGGGACCCAGTACTTC.